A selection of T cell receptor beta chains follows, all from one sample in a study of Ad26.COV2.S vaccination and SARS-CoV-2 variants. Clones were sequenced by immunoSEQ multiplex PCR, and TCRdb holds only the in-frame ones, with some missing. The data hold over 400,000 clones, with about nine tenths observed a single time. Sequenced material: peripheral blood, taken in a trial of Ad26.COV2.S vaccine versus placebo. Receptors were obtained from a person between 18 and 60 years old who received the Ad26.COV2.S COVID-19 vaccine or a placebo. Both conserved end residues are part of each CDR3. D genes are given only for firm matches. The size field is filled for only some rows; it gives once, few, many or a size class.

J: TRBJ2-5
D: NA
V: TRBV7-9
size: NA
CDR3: CASSLKMGGPETQYF
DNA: TGTGCCAGCAGTCTCAAGATGGGGGGTCCGGAGACCCAGTACTTC

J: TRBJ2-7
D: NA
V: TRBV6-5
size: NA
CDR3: CASSSTGSSSYEQYF
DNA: TGTGCCAGCAGTTCCACAGGATCATCCTCCTACGAGCAGTACTTC

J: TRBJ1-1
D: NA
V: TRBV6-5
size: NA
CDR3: CASLARANTEAFF
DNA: TGTGCCAGCCTGGCAAGGGCGAACACTGAAGCTTTCTTT

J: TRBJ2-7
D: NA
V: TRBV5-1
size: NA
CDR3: CASSTPNSYEQYF
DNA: TGCGCCAGCAGCACGCCGAACTCCTACGAGCAGTACTTC

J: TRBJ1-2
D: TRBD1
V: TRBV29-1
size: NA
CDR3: CSVEPGQGALPGYGYTF
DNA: TGCAGCGTTGAACCGGGACAGGGGGCTCTACCTGGGTATGGCTACACCTTC

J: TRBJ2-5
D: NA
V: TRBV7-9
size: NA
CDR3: CASSPLGVGETQYF
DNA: TGTGCCAGCAGCCCACTCGGGGTGGGGGAGACCCAGTACTTC

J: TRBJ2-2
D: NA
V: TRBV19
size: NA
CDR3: CASSIGRGISGELFF
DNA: TGTGCCAGTAGTATAGGCAGGGGAATATCCGGGGAGCTGTTTTTT

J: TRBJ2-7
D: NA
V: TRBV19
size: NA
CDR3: CASSIAGGAYEQYF
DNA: TGTGCCAGTAGTATAGCTGGGGGAGCCTACGAGCAGTACTTC

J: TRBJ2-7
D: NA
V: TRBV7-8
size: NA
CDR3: CASSTSDGSYEQYF
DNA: TGTGCCAGCAGCACTTCCGACGGCTCCTACGAGCAGTACTTC

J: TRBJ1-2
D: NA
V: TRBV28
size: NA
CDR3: CASRARTGYTF
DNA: TGTGCCAGCAGGGCAAGGACGGGCTACACCTTC

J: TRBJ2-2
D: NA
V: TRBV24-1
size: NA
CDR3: CATSDLGIRGTPGELFF
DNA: TGTGCCACCAGTGATTTGGGTATCAGGGGCACCCCCGGGGAGCTGTTTTTT

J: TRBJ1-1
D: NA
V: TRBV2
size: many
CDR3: CASRVQGSRGEAFF
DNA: TGTGCCAGCAGGGTACAGGGATCTCGCGGTGAAGCTTTCTTT

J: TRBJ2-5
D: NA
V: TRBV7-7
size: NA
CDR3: CASSLGDTPQETQYF
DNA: TGTGCCAGCAGCTTAGGGGACACCCCCCAAGAGACCCAGTACTTC

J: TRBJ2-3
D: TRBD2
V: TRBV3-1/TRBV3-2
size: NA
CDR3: CASSLSGGGTDTQYF
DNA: TGTGCCAGCAGCCTTAGCGGGGGGGGAACAGATACGCAGTATTTT

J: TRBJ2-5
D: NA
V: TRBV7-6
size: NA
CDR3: CASSLAGETQYF
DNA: TGTGCCAGCAGCTTAGCGGGGGAGACCCAGTACTTC

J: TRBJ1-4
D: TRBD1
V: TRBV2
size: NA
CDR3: CASSEPGQGEKLFF
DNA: TGTGCCAGCAGTGAACCGGGACAGGGTGAAAAACTGTTTTTT

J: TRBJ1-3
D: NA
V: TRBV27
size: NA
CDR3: CASSSRRDNSGNTIYF
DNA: TGTGCCAGCAGCTCACGCCGGGACAACTCTGGAAACACCATATATTTT

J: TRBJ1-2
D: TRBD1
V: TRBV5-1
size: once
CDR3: CASSRGLRDRVSFMGYTF
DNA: TGCGCCAGCAGCCGAGGACTCCGGGACAGGGTTTCTTTCATGGGCTACACCTTC

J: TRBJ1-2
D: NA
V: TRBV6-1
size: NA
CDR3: CASSEIGSYYGYTF
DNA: TGTGCCAGCAGTGAAATCGGGAGTTATTATGGCTACACCTTC

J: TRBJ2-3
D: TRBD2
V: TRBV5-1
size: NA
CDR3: CASSLGTSGGKDTQYF
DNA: TGCGCCAGCAGCTTGGGCACTAGCGGGGGGAAAGATACGCAGTATTTT